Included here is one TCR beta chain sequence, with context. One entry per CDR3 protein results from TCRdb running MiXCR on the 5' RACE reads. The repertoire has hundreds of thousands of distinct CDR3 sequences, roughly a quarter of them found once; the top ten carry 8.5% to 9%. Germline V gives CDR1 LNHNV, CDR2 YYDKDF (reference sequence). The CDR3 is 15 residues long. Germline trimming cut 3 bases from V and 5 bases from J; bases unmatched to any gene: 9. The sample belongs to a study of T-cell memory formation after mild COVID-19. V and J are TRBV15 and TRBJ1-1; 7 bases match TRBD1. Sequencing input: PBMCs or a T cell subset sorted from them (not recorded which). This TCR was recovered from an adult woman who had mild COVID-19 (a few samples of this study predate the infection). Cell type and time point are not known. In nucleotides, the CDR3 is TGTGCCACCAGCAGTTGGGAGGGGGCGCGAACTGAAGCTTTCTTT. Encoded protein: CATSSWEGARTEAFF.